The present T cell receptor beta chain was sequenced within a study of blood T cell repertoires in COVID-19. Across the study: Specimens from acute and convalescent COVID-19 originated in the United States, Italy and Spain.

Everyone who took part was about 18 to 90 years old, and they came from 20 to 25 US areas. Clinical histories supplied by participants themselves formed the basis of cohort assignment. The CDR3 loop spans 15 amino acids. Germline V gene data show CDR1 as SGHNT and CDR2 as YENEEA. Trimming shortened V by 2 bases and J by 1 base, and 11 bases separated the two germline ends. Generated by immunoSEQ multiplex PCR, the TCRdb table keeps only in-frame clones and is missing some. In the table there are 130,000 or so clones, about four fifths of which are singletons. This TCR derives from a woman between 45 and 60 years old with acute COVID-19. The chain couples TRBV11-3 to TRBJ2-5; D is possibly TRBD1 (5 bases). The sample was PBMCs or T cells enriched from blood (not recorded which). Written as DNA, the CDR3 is TGTGCCAGCAGCTTAACCAGGGTGCCCCAAGAGACCCAGTACTTC. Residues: CASSLTRVPQETQYF.